Listed here are 13 T cell receptor beta chains from one sample, sequenced in a study of regulatory T cells in long-lasting Graves disease. The time point here: persistent/refractory GD, antithyroid drugs over 5 years with positive TRAb. The TCR library was made from RNA that had been extracted from PBMCs in TRIzol. Sequencing libraries for TCR beta were prepared with iRepertoire HTBI primers and Arm-PCR of CDR3 regions. TCRdb independently ran MiXCR on the multiplex PCR reads; one entry per CDR3 protein. The sample has about 470,000 distinct CDR3 sequences; roughly 20% are singletons. Sequenced here: peripheral blood mononuclear cells (PBMCs), sampled when the disease was refractory, from a patient treated with antithyroid drugs. Source of these receptors: a female donor with Graves disease.

Only a few counts were recorded for this clonotype. This rearrangement joins TRBV14 to TRBJ2-7; D may match TRBD1 or TRBD2 (5 bases each). The germline V gene encodes CDR1 SGHDN and CDR2 FVKESK. This CDR3 is built from 15 residues. V lost 3 bases and J lost 2, with 14 bases in between. CDR3 region: CASSQTEGNPYEQYF. The CDR3 DNA follows: TGTGCCAGCAGCCAGACCGAGGGGAACCCCTACGAGCAGTACTTC.

V gene TRBV6-2 or TRBV6-3 combines with J gene TRBJ2-3; 8 nucleotides align to TRBD1. In germline, CDR1 is MNHEY, CDR2 SVGEGT. CDR3 size: 17 residues. Trimming removed 6 bases from V and 2 bases from J; junction bases left unmatched: 13. The CDR3 DNA is TGTGCCAGCAGCCGACCGAATTGGCAGGGGGCCACAGATACGCAGTATTTT. It translates to CASSRPNWQGATDTQYF.

V usage is TRBV20-1 and J usage is TRBJ2-2; possibly TRBD1 or TRBD2 for D (7 bases each). The CDR3 consists of 14 residues. Deletions cut 5 bases from V and 5 bases from J, with 15 bases between. The germline V gene encodes CDR1 DFQATT and CDR2 SNEGSKA (reference sequence). The DNA for the CDR3 is TGCAGTGCTTTCAGGGGGGGACGGACCGGGGAGCTGTTTTTT. This codes for CSAFRGGRTGELFF.

This clonotype was seen ten or more times. This sequence joins TRBV30 and TRBJ1-1; no firm D call. From germline, CDR1 is GTSNPN and CDR2 SVGIG (reference sequence). CDR3 length: 13 amino acids. Trimming took off 8 bases at V and 3 bases at J, with 16 bases between the two ends. The DNA of the CDR3 is TGTGCCATAAGGTCCTACAAGGACACTGAAGCTTTCTTT. Protein product: CAIRSYKDTEAFF.

The chain joins TRBV27 to TRBJ2-7; D may be TRBD1 (7 bases). The CDR3 totals 16 residues. V lost 0 bases and J lost 3, with 15 bases in between. CDR1 is MNHEY and CDR2 is SMNVEV in the germline V gene (reference sequence). The DNA for the CDR3 is TGTGCCAGCAGTTTATCGCAGGCAGGGGGAGGCTACGAGCAGTACTTC. Translation gives CASSLSQAGGGYEQYF.

This clonotype was observed many times. V is TRBV2 and J is TRBJ2-5; TRBD1 or TRBD2 may be the D gene (6 bases each). CDR3 length: 10 residues. CDR1 and CDR2 from the germline V gene are SNHLY and FYNNEI. In DNA, the CDR3 is TGTGCGGAGGGGGGAGAGACCCAGTACTTC. Translated: CAEGGETQYF.

This clonotype was counted many times. V gene TRBV11-2 combines with J gene TRBJ2-7, with 7 positions matching TRBD1. CDR3 length equals 14 residues. Germline loops: CDR1 SGHAT, CDR2 FQNNGV. V gave up 3 bases and J gave up 3 bases; unmatched junction bases: 5. The CDR3 nucleotides are TGTGCCAGCAGCTTGGGGACAGAAAACTACGAGCAGTACTTC. This sequence encodes CASSLGTENYEQYF. The whole variable domain, filled in from reference TRBV11-2 and TRBJ2-7, reads EAGVAQSPRYKIIEKRQSVAFWCNPISGHATLYWYQQILGQGPKLLIQFQNNGVVDDSQLPKDRFSAERLKGVDSTLKIQPAKLEDSAVYLCASSLGTENYEQYFGPGTRLTVT.

The chain joins TRBV27 to TRBJ2-2; TRBD1 matches 7 bases. The germline V gene encodes CDR1 MNHEY and CDR2 SMNVEV (reference sequence). V was pared by 3 bases and J by 5 bases, with 6 bases of the junction left unmatched. The CDR3 is 15 amino acids. CDR3 sequence: CASSLGTEGTGELFF. The CDR3 region has the DNA TGTGCCAGCAGTTTGGGGACAGAAGGAACCGGGGAGCTGTTTTTT.

The rearrangement joins TRBV9 to TRBJ2-5; D gene uncertain. Trimming took 0 bases from V and 4 from J, leaving 7 bases between them. The length of the CDR3 is 13 residues. Germline CDR1 is SGDLS and CDR2 is YYNGEE. This chain's CDR3 is CASSVDELETQYF. The CDR3 coding sequence is TGTGCCAGCAGCGTAGACGAGCTAGAGACCCAGTACTTC.

This chain links TRBV24-1 with TRBJ1-5, with D perhaps TRBD1 (6 bases). CDR3 length: 18 amino acids. Trimming pared 2 bases from V and 0 bases from J, leaving 16 bases between. CDR1 and CDR2 from the germline V gene are KGHDR and SFDVKD. Here the CDR3 reads CATSDSQDSSYSNQPQHF. CDR3 nucleotides: TGTGCCACCAGTGATTCTCAGGACAGCTCATATAGCAATCAGCCCCAGCATTTT.

This clonotype was found many times. This chain joins TRBV2 and TRBJ2-7, with 10 bases that match TRBD1. From germline, CDR1 is SNHLY and CDR2 FYNNEI. V shed 4 bases, J shed 2 bases, and the junction held 5 bases outside the gene matches. This CDR3 has 15 amino acids. CDR3 in amino acids: CASSGSGTGAYEQYF. In nucleotides, the CDR3 is TGTGCCAGCAGTGGCTCCGGGACAGGGGCCTACGAGCAGTACTTC.

This clonotype was counted at least ten times. The chain joins TRBV28 to TRBJ1-1; TRBD1 is a possible D gene (5 bases). CDR3 size: 15 residues. The germline V gene has CDR1 MDHEN and CDR2 SYDVKM. V was cut by 4 bases and J by 1 base, with 13 bases left in between. The CDR3 DNA reads as TGTGCCAGCAGTTCCCCTACGACAGAGAACACTGAAGCTTTCTTT. Translating it yields CASSSPTTENTEAFF.

This clonotype was seen repeatedly, ten times or more. V is TRBV7-3 and J is TRBJ2-7; 8 bases are a match to TRBD1. V shed 4 bases, J shed 2 bases, and the junction held 7 bases outside the gene matches. Germline loops: CDR1 SGHTA, CDR2 FQGTGA. There are 15 residues in the CDR3. The CDR3 DNA reads as TGTGCCAGCAGCTCGACCGGGACAGGACCCTACGAGCAGTACTTC. Its translation is CASSSTGTGPYEQYF. The variable domain in full, completed from reference TRBV7-3 and TRBJ2-7, reads GAGVSQTPSNKVTEKGKYVELRCDPISGHTALYWYRQSLGQGPEFLIYFQGTGAADDSGLPNDRFFAVRPEGSVSTLKIQRTERGDSAVYLCASSSTGTGPYEQYFGPGTRLTVT.